Following are 9 T cell receptor beta chains from one sample sequenced in a study of cytomegalovirus exposure and HLA in healthy donors. Vbeta (60) and Jbeta (13) primers were used in the PCR. This table comes from immunoSEQ multiplex PCR, and its TCRdb copy is limited to in-frame clones, with some not included. In the table there are tens of thousands of clones, approximately 67% of which are singletons. Material for sequencing was PBMCs. The receptor source for this set is a man aged 35-49 years in good health and CMV-seropositive.

The V and J genes are TRBV7-9 and TRBJ1-2, with no clear D. Trimming took off 3 bases at V and 1 base at J, with 9 bases between the two ends. The V gene's germline CDR1 is SEHNR and CDR2 FQNEAQ (reference sequence). The CDR3 has 14 residues. CDR3 region: CASSFGVDNYGYTF. CDR3 nucleotide sequence: TGTGCCAGCAGCTTTGGAGTGGATAACTATGGCTACACCTTC.

The rearrangement joins TRBV5-1 to TRBJ1-5, with 10 bases identical to TRBD1. Germline V gene data show CDR1 as SGHRS and CDR2 as YFSETQ. This CDR3 is 15 amino acids long. V shed 4 bases, J shed 2 bases, and the junction held 3 bases outside the gene matches. CDR3 sequence: CASSRGQGGNQPQHF. The CDR3 coding sequence is TGCGCCAGCAGCCGAGGACAGGGGGGCAATCAGCCCCAGCATTTT.

The CDR3 loop is CASSFSSQAPNTEAFF. The CDR3 nucleotides are TGCGCCAGCAGCTTTTCCTCACAGGCCCCGAACACTGAAGCTTTCTTT. The chain is built from TRBV5-1 and TRBJ1-1; D perhaps matches TRBD1 (5 bases). This CDR3 region has 16 residues. CDR1 and CDR2 from the germline V gene are SGHRS and YFSETQ. Trimming removed 2 bases from V and 1 base from J, with 15 bases in between. The full variable domain, rest sourced from reference TRBV5-1 and TRBJ1-1, is KAGVTQTPRYLIKTRGQQVTLSCSPISGHRSVSWYQQTPGQGLQFLFEYFSETQRNKGNFPGRFSGRQFSNSRSEMNVSTLELGDSALYLCASSFSSQAPNTEAFFGQGTRLTVV.

This clone has only one observation. V and J are TRBV5-1 and TRBJ2-3; D gene uncertain. Deletions cut 4 bases from V and 2 bases from J, with 14 bases between. Germline V gene lookup returns CDR1 SGHRS and CDR2 YFSETQ. This CDR3 spans 15 amino acids. CDR3 bases: TGCGCCAGCAGCACCTACTCGCGCGCCACAGATACGCAGTATTTT. Protein: CASSTYSRATDTQYF.

CDR3 nucleotides: TGTGCCAGTCAGACGGGGGGCTCCTACAATGAGCAGTTCTTC. Amino acid sequence: CASQTGGSYNEQFF. The chain has TRBV28 and TRBJ2-1, with 7 bases identical to TRBD2. The CDR3 has 14 amino acids. CDR1 is MDHEN, CDR2 SYDVKM, per germline. Trimming removed 9 bases from V and 0 bases from J; junction bases left unmatched: 5.

This clone came up a few times. The chain has TRBV18 and TRBJ1-1; 8 bases match TRBD1. V lost 3 bases and J lost 6; bases outside the gene matches: 6. Germline V lookup: CDR1 KGHSH, CDR2 LQKENI. The CDR3 is 14 residues long. The CDR3 DNA sequence: TGTGCCAGCTCACCCGATGGACAGGGCCCTGAAGCTTTCTTT. This encodes CASSPDGQGPEAFF.

Remarks on this clone: A much larger clone lies a single base off, so this may be a read error. The chain uses TRBV7-2 and TRBJ1-5; 11 nucleotides match TRBD1. Germline CDR1 and CDR2: SGHTA and FQGNSA. V was clipped by 5 bases and J by 6 bases; unmatched bases: 3. CDR3 size: 14 residues. CDR3 DNA: TGTGCCAGCAGCCGGGACAGGGGGACTCAGCCCCAGCATTTT. Translating gives CASSRDRGTQPQHF.

This sequence joins TRBV7-2 and TRBJ1-5; 7 nucleotides match TRBD1. Germline V gene data show CDR1 as SGHTA and CDR2 as FQGNSA. The CDR3 is made up of 16 amino acids. The V gene end was trimmed by 6 bases and the J gene end by 3 bases; junction bases not matched to a gene: 11. CDR3 nucleotide sequence: TGTGCCAGCAGGGCCACCGGGACAGCGATCAATCAGCCCCAGCATTTT. It encodes CASRATGTAINQPQHF.

The chain is built from TRBV4-1 and TRBJ1-4; 7 nucleotides align to TRBD1. The J segment lost 5 bases and the V segment lost 1 base, leaving 10 bases of the junction unmatched. Germline V gives CDR1 MGHRA, CDR2 YSYEKL. The CDR3 is made up of 17 amino acids. Here the CDR3 reads CASSQVSGTVINEKLFF. The CDR3 coding sequence is TGCGCCAGCAGCCAAGTGAGTGGGACAGTGATAAATGAAAAACTGTTTTTT.